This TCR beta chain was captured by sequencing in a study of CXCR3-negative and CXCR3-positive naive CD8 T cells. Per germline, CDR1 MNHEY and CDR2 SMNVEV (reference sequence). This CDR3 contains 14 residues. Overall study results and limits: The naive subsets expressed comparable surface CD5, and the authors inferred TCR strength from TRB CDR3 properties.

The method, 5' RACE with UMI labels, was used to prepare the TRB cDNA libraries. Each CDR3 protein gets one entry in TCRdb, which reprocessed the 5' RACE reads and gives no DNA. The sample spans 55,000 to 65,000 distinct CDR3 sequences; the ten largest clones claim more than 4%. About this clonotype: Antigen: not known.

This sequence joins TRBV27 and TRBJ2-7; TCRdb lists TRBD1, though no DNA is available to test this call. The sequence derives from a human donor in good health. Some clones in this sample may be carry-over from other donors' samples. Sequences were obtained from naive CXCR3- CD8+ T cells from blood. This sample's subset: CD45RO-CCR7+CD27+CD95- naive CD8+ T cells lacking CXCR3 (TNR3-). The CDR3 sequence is CASSLLGEFDEQYF.